These T cell receptor beta chains were read from a single sample in a study of T-cell reconstitution after alpha-beta-depleted transplantation in children. TCRdb reprocessed the PCR reads with MiXCR, giving one entry per CDR3 protein. The sample records about 98,000 distinct CDR3 sequences, around a quarter being singletons. The specimen comprised PBMCs, sampled before TCRalphabeta/CD19-depleted stem cell transplant. The origin of the receptors is a boy aged 2 to 10 with acute lymphoblastic leukemia, due to receive a stem cell transplant. CDR3s include the opening cysteine and the closing phenylalanine or tryptophan. The order of the fields is V gene, clone size, D gene, J gene, CDR3 DNA, CDR3 protein. The D gene is left open where the match is weak. Expanded clones are given a class, and other clones once, few, many or no size at all.

>TRBV7-9|many|.|TRBJ2-5
TGTGCCATGGTCGGGGCAGAGGGGACCCAGTACTTC
CAMVGAEGTQYF
>TRBV20-1|.|TRBD2|TRBJ2-5
TGCAGTGCTAGATTTGGGACTAGCGGAGGGTTGGAGACCCAGTACTTC
CSARFGTSGGLETQYF
>TRBV20-1|.|TRBD1|TRBJ1-2
TGCAGTGCTAGAGATCCGGGACAGCTGAACTATGGCTACACCTTC
CSARDPGQLNYGYTF
>TRBV7-9|.|TRBD2|TRBJ2-1
TGTGCCAGCAGCCGACTAGCGGGAGAGGACTACAATGAGCAGTTCTTC
CASSRLAGEDYNEQFF
>TRBV10-3|.|.|TRBJ1-2
TGTGCCATCGCTCCCCCGGGGGGTAGCGGCTACACCTTC
CAIAPPGGSGYTF
>TRBV28|.|TRBD1|TRBJ1-3
TGTGCCAGCGACCAGGGGGCGAGCGGAAACACCATATATTTT
CASDQGASGNTIYF
>TRBV12-3/TRBV12-4|once|.|TRBJ2-5
TGTGCCAGCAGTTTTGTCTCGGCGTTAGAGACCCAGTACTTC
CASSFVSALETQYF
>TRBV11-3|.|.|TRBJ2-1
TGTGCCAGCAGCTTAGTAGGGGGGGCGGTCTACAATGAGCAGTTCTTC
CASSLVGGAVYNEQFF
>TRBV7-2|few|TRBD2|TRBJ2-1
TGTGCCAGCAGCTATAGACTAGCGAATGCCCATGAGCAGTTCTTC
CASSYRLANAHEQFF
>TRBV20-1|.|TRBD2|TRBJ2-1
TGCAGTGCTAGAGATTGGGCTAGCGGCTTCAATGAGCAGTTCTTC
CSARDWASGFNEQFF
>TRBV28|.|.|TRBJ1-5
TGTGCCAGCATTGGGAGTTATGGCAATCAGCCCCAGCATTTT
CASIGSYGNQPQHF
>TRBV28|few|.|TRBJ1-6
TGTGCCAGCAGTTCGCCTCAGGGATATAATTCACCCCTCCACTTT
CASSSPQGYNSPLHF
>TRBV20-1|.|.|TRBJ2-2
TGCAGTGCTAGAGATATGGGAGAAGGGGACACCGGGGAGCTGTTTTTT
CSARDMGEGDTGELFF
>TRBV24-1|.|.|TRBJ2-5
TGTGCCACCAGTGATCCCCGCCGACAGGCGAAAGAGACCCAGTACTTC
CATSDPRRQAKETQYF
>TRBV6-4|few|.|TRBJ2-2
TGTGCCAGCAGTGACTCCTACACCGGGGAGCTGTTTTTT
CASSDSYTGELFF
>TRBV29-1|many|.|TRBJ2-5
TGCAGCGTGGGAGGGACAGGCCAGCCGACCCAGTACTTC
CSVGGTGQPTQYF
>TRBV2|few|.|TRBJ1-6
TGTGCCAGCACCAAGGGAGGGGGTTTCCGTGGTAATTCACCCCTCCACTTT
CASTKGGGFRGNSPLHF
>TRBV6-5|few|.|TRBJ2-3
TGTGCCAGCAGTTACCGGTCCCTCGGGGGGCCAGATACGCAGTATTTT
CASSYRSLGGPDTQYF
>TRBV28|.|.|TRBJ2-1
TGTGCCAGCAGTTTTTATCCGAGCTCCTACAATGAGCAGTTCTTC
CASSFYPSSYNEQFF
>TRBV15|few|.|TRBJ2-3
TGTGCCACCAGTCAATCTAGCACAGATACGCAGTATTTT
CATSQSSTDTQYF
>TRBV12-2|.|.|TRBJ2-7
TGTGCAAGTCGCTTAAACTCCTACGAGCAGTACTTC
CASRLNSYEQYF
>TRBV6-1|few|.|TRBJ1-4
TGTGCCAGCAGTCCGAACAGGGCCACTAATGAAAAACTGTTTTTT
CASSPNRATNEKLFF
>TRBV12-3/TRBV12-4|few|.|TRBJ2-3
TGTGCCAGCAGTTTAAATCAGCCAAGCACAGATACGCAGTATTTT
CASSLNQPSTDTQYF
>TRBV7-2|few|TRBD1|TRBJ2-2
TGTGCCAGCAGCTTAAGCGGACAGGGAACCGGGGAGCTGTTTTTT
CASSLSGQGTGELFF
>TRBV7-9|.|.|TRBJ1-1
TGTGCCAGCAGCTTACAGGGAGACACTGAAGCTTTCTTT
CASSLQGDTEAFF
>TRBV5-5|many|.|TRBJ2-3
TGTGCCAGCAGTTCCGGAGGCCCAGATACGCAGTATTTT
CASSSGGPDTQYF
>TRBV4-3|.|TRBD1|TRBJ2-7
TGCGCCAGCAGCCAGGACAGGGAAGACGAGCAGTACTTC
CASSQDREDEQYF
>TRBV15|few|TRBD2|TRBJ2-7
TGTGCCACCAGCAGGCCATACGGGAGGTCGGGAGAGCAGTACTTC
CATSRPYGRSGEQYF
>TRBV28|.|TRBD2|TRBJ2-3
TGTGCCAGCGAAACTAGCGAATACACAGATACGCAGTATTTT
CASETSEYTDTQYF
>TRBV12-3/TRBV12-4|few|.|TRBJ2-7
TGTGCCAGCCGGACCCGGGGGCCGTCCTACGAGCAGTACTTC
CASRTRGPSYEQYF
>TRBV5-1|.|.|TRBJ2-1
TGCGCCAGCAGCTTGGACAGGCCGAACAATGAGCAGTTCTTC
CASSLDRPNNEQFF
>TRBV19|many|.|TRBJ2-5
TGTGCCAGTAGTCGTACTAGCCCGAAAGAGACCCAGTACTTC
CASSRTSPKETQYF
>TRBV6-2/TRBV6-3|few|.|TRBJ2-7
TGTGCCAGCAGTTACCCAATGAGAGGGCACCGTGGAGAGCAGTACTTC
CASSYPMRGHRGEQYF
>TRBV2|.|TRBD2|TRBJ2-1
TGTGCCAGCAAACCAAGATGGGCTAGCGGGGGTATTGCCTACAATGAGCAGTTCTTC
CASKPRWASGGIAYNEQFF
>TRBV28|few|TRBD1|TRBJ2-1
TGTGCCAGCAGTCGGACAGGGTCGAATGAGCAGTTCTTC
CASSRTGSNEQFF
>TRBV3-1|.|.|TRBJ2-1
TGTGCCAGCAGCCAAGGAGCGGAGGCGTACAATGAGCAGTTCTTC
CASSQGAEAYNEQFF
>TRBV12-3/TRBV12-4|few|.|TRBJ2-1
TGTGCCAGCAGCCCCGGTAGCGGAGGTTCGAATGAGCAGTTCTTC
CASSPGSGGSNEQFF
>TRBV19|.|.|TRBJ2-7
TGTGCCAGTAGTATAGATCGCGCCAGTTTCGAGCAGTACTTC
CASSIDRASFEQYF
>TRBV28|few|TRBD2|TRBJ2-5
TGTGCCAGCAGTCGTTCTAGCGGGAGCTTTGGGGAGACCCAGTACTTC
CASSRSSGSFGETQYF
>TRBV4-1|few|.|TRBJ2-1
TGCGCCAGCAGCCTACCTGCGGGTGATGAGCAGTTCTTC
CASSLPAGDEQFF
>TRBV7-3|.|.|TRBJ2-3
TGTGCCAGCAGCCGTCGTAGCGGAGGAGCTACGCAGTATTTT
CASSRRSGGATQYF
>TRBV20-1|many|.|TRBJ2-4
TGCAGTGCTCAAGCGGGTGCGGCCAAAAACATTCAGTACTTC
CSAQAGAAKNIQYF
>TRBV28|few|TRBD1|TRBJ2-7
TGTGCCAGCAGATCGATGGACAGGACCTACGAGCAGTACTTC
CASRSMDRTYEQYF
>TRBV7-9|few|TRBD1|TRBJ1-4
TGTGCCAGCAGGCGGACAGGGGGTGAAAAACTGTTTTTT
CASRRTGGEKLFF
>TRBV29-1|.|.|TRBJ1-1
TGCAGCGTTGAAGGGGCACAGAACACTGAAGCTTTCTTT
CSVEGAQNTEAFF
>TRBV20-1|few|TRBD1|TRBJ1-1
TGCAGTGCTAGAGACAGGGGGCGCGGGGCTGAAGCTTTCTTT
CSARDRGRGAEAFF
>TRBV7-6|.|.|TRBJ2-2
TGTGCCAGCAGCTTAGGCGGGTCTGGGGCCGGGGAGCTGTTTTTT
CASSLGGSGAGELFF
>TRBV11-2|.|.|TRBJ2-2
TGTGCCAGCAGCTTAGGAGATTTCGGCACCGGGGAGCTGTTTTTT
CASSLGDFGTGELFF
>TRBV29-1|.|TRBD2|TRBJ2-5
TGCAGCGTGGGGGGACTGTCCGGGGGGTTTTTAGAGACCCAGTACTTC
CSVGGLSGGFLETQYF